Given below is one T cell receptor beta chain in context. The V and J ends lost 6 bases and 6 bases, in that order; junction bases with no gene match: 15. Per the germline V gene, CDR1 is MRHNA and CDR2 is SNTAGT. This CDR3 has 16 residues. This record belongs to a study of T cell changes during pregnancy in multiple sclerosis. TCRdb keeps only in-frame clones here, not all; method: immunoSEQ multiplex PCR. The repertoire has almost 50,000 clones, 80% to 95% of them found once; the top ten carry 0.75% to 1%. The chain uses TRBV6-4 and TRBJ1-2; 8 bases agree with TRBD1. The source material was peripheral blood, sampled after pregnancy. This receptor was identified in a female donor with multiple sclerosis, enrolled in a pregnancy study. In nucleotides, the CDR3 is TGTGCCAGCAGCGACCATTTTCAGGGGGCCGGGGATGGCTACACCTTC. Amino acid sequence: CASSDHFQGAGDGYTF.